This T cell receptor beta chain originates from a study of CD8 T cells in ankylosing spondylitis. Findings of the study overall: Seven to nine highly homologous variants formed a TCR beta motif that appeared characteristic of ankylosing spondylitis blood.

The CDR3 is 14 amino acids. The germline V gene encodes CDR1 DFQATT and CDR2 SNEGSKA (reference sequence). J lost 13 bases, V lost 6 bases, and 17 bases had no gene match. One entry per CDR3 protein, called by TCRdb with MiXCR from the 5' RACE reads. This table has about 140,000 distinct CDR3 sequences, approximately 7.3% appearing once. This clonotype has at least ten counts. The antigen is unknown. Sequenced sample: blood, either unsorted or a sorted T cell fraction (not recorded which). The chain couples TRBV20-1 to TRBJ2-1; 8 positions agree with TRBD2. The sequence was collected from a female donor with ankylosing spondylitis or in good health (not recorded which). CDR3 residues: CSAPGGPQHGPQFF. Written as DNA, the CDR3 is TGCAGTGCCCCGGGGGGGCCGCAACATGGGCCCCAGTTCTTC.